The clone carrying this T cell receptor beta chain was counted a few times. Its antigen is currently unknown. From RNA, the CDR3 regions of TCR beta chains were amplified and sequenced. In the first round, RT-PCR was carried out with HTBI primers, and a multiplex PCR formed the second round. A single record per CDR3 protein comes from TCRdb applying MiXCR to the multiplex PCR reads. This table holds fewer than 600,000 distinct CDR3 sequences, under 15% found once. The sample belongs to a study of Graves' ophthalmopathy and Graves' hyperthyroidism. Across the whole study: At the time of initial diagnosis and before any treatment, peripheral blood was collected.

Study outcomes and limitations: Blood samples also showed most expanded thyroid clonotypes exceeding 0.001 frequency.

The sample was blood. The sequence derives from a woman aged 25 to 39 with Graves' ophthalmopathy.

The CDR3 sequence: CASSFEGPANYGYTF. CDR3 DNA sequence: TGTGCCAGCAGCTTCGAGGGGCCCGCTAACTATGGCTACACCTTC. The chain joins TRBV11-1 to TRBJ1-2; D possibly corresponds to TRBD1 (5 bases). The length of the CDR3 is 15 residues. V was clipped by 3 bases and J by 0 bases, with 11 bases between them. Per germline, CDR1 SGHAT and CDR2 FQDESV (reference sequence).